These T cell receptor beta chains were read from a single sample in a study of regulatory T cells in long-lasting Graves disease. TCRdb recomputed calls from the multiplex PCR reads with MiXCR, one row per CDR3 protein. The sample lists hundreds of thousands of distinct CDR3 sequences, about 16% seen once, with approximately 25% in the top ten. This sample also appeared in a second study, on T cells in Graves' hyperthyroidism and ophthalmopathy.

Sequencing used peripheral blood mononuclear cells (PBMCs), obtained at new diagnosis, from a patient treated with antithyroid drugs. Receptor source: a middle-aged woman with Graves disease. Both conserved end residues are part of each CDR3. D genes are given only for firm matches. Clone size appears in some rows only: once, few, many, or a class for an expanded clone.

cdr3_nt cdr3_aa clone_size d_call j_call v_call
TGTGCCAGCAGCAGGGACAGGGAAGAGGCTTTCTTT CASSRDREEAFF many TRBD1 TRBJ1-1 TRBV9
TGTGCCATCAGTGAGCAGGGTGTAAATGGCTACACCTTC CAISEQGVNGYTF few . TRBJ1-2 TRBV10-3
TGCAGTGCCCCCTTAGGGGCGGGAAATGAAAAACTGTTTTTT CSAPLGAGNEKLFF few . TRBJ1-4 TRBV20-1
TGTGCCAGCAGTGAAATAGTTCAGACCGGACAGGGGCGCGATGAGCAGTTCTTC CASSEIVQTGQGRDEQFF many TRBD1 TRBJ2-1 TRBV6-1
TGTGCCAGTAGTGCAGGGGGGGACTGGACCTACGAGCAGTACTTC CASSAGGDWTYEQYF . . TRBJ2-7 TRBV19
TGTGCCAGCAGCGGATCGACAGGAGGGAGTTCACCCCTCCACTTT CASSGSTGGSSPLHF many . TRBJ1-6 TRBV11-2
TGCGCCAGCAGCTTGGACGGCGGCCTTAATGAAAAACTGTTTTTT CASSLDGGLNEKLFF . . TRBJ1-4 TRBV5-1
TGTGCCAGCAGTTACGACGGGGCCTATGGCTACACCTTC CASSYDGAYGYTF . . TRBJ1-2 TRBV6-2/TRBV6-3
TGCGCCAGCAGACAACTAGACCGGGACAGGGAGGGCTACACCTTC CASRQLDRDREGYTF . TRBD1 TRBJ1-2 TRBV10-2
TGTGCCGGCAGCACCAGGGTTGAGGACACTGAAGCTTTCTTT CAGSTRVEDTEAFF few . TRBJ1-1 TRBV7-9
TGTGCCAGCCAGGTGGGGGTTAATGAGCAGTTCTTC CASQVGVNEQFF few . TRBJ2-1 TRBV12-3/TRBV12-4
TGCGCCAGCAGCTCCCGGACAGGGGACACTGAAGCTTTCTTT CASSSRTGDTEAFF . TRBD1 TRBJ1-1 TRBV5-1
TGTGCCTGGAGCCGGACAGGGGCCTATAATTCACCCCTCCACTTT CAWSRTGAYNSPLHF few TRBD1 TRBJ1-6 TRBV30
TGTGCCAGCAGTTACTCGTTTGAGGCGGGGGCGAACACTGAAGCTTTCTTT CASSYSFEAGANTEAFF many . TRBJ1-1 TRBV6-5
TGTGCCAGTTACGGTTCCTCCGGGACAGGGGATCAGCCCCAGCATTTT CASYGSSGTGDQPQHF many TRBD1 TRBJ1-5 TRBV28
TGTGCCTGGAGTGGGGACAGAGGCGAGACCCAGTACTTC CAWSGDRGETQYF . TRBD1 TRBJ2-5 TRBV30
TGTGCCAGCAGTTACGGACAGGGGATCTACGAGCAGTACTTC CASSYGQGIYEQYF many TRBD1 TRBJ2-7 TRBV6-2/TRBV6-3
TGTGCCAGCAGCCAAGATGAAATAGCAGGGCGGGAGACCCAGTACTTC CASSQDEIAGRETQYF many . TRBJ2-5 TRBV3-1
TGTGCCTGGAACGAAGCGGGGGTCACAGATACGCAGTATTTT CAWNEAGVTDTQYF many TRBD2 TRBJ2-3 TRBV30
TGTGCCAGCAGCTTGGAGGGGAACCCCTACGAGCAGTACTTC CASSLEGNPYEQYF few . TRBJ2-7 TRBV5-6
TGTGCCACCAGCAGAGCAGGGGCGAGCACCGGGGAGCTGTTTTTT CATSRAGASTGELFF . . TRBJ2-2 TRBV15
TGTGCCAGTACCCAACTCGGAGGGGGCCTCTCCTACAATGAGCAGTTCTTC CASTQLGGGLSYNEQFF many . TRBJ2-1 TRBV19
TGTGCCAGCAGGGCGAACTCTGGAAACACCATATATTTT CASRANSGNTIYF . . TRBJ1-3 TRBV27
TGCGCCAGCAGCTTGCCGAGTGACACAGATACGCAGTATTTT CASSLPSDTDTQYF . . TRBJ2-3 TRBV5-1
TGTGCCAGCAGCAGGGGGTCTGGGACCCAGTACTTC CASSRGSGTQYF few TRBD1 TRBJ2-5 TRBV12-3/TRBV12-4
TGCGCCAGCAGCTCCACATCAGGGGCGCGGGGCACTGAAGCTTTCTTT CASSSTSGARGTEAFF . . TRBJ1-1 TRBV5-1
TGTGCCAGCTCGCCAACGGGACAGGGTGATTCACCCCTCCACTTT CASSPTGQGDSPLHF many TRBD1 TRBJ1-6 TRBV18
TGCAGCTCTCGCGGACACTTGAACACTGAAGCTTTCTTT CSSRGHLNTEAFF many . TRBJ1-1 TRBV20-1
TGTGCCAGCAGAAACGTATACAACACTGAAGCTTTCTTT CASRNVYNTEAFF many . TRBJ1-1 TRBV12-3/TRBV12-4
TGTGCCAGCAGCTTAGGGGCCTACTCGTTGGGCAATCAGCCCCAGCATTTT CASSLGAYSLGNQPQHF few . TRBJ1-5 TRBV7-2